These 3 T cell receptor beta chains share one sample of origin, sequenced in a study of shared clonotypes between healthy human individuals. Assay: immunoSEQ multiplex PCR; the TCRdb copy retains only in-frame clones and omits some. The repertoire has 2,500,000 or so clones, roughly 93% of them found once; the top ten carry around 0.37%. Sequenced input: naive CD4+ T cells from PBMCs. Indicated subset: CD45RA+ positively selected. The receptors were sampled from a man aged 18 to 29 in good health. Some clones in this sample may be carry-over from other donors' samples.

This sequence joins TRBV9 and TRBJ2-3; no clear D. CDR1 and CDR2 from the germline V gene are SGDLS and YYNGEE. The V end lost 6 bases, the J end lost 6 bases, and 2 bases lay between the germline ends. The CDR3 spans 9 residues. The chain's CDR3 is CASKDTQYF. CDR3 bases: TGTGCCAGCAAGGATACGCAGTATTTT.

The chain is built from TRBV2 and TRBJ2-3; D possibly corresponds to TRBD2 (6 bases). The V end lost 0 bases, the J end lost 3 bases, and 10 bases lay between the germline ends. Germline lookup yields CDR1 SNHLY and CDR2 FYNNEI. The CDR3 contains 15 residues. As DNA, the CDR3 is TGTGCCAGCAGTGAAGCTGGAGGGATGACAGATACGCAGTATTTT. Protein: CASSEAGGMTDTQYF.

V is TRBV7-2 and J is TRBJ2-3; D is perhaps TRBD1 or TRBD2 (7 bases each). This CDR3 has 16 amino acids. Trimming pared 6 bases from V and 3 bases from J, leaving 19 bases between. Germline V CDR1 and CDR2: SGHTA, FQGNSA. This CDR3 is CASSSQGGGVTDTQYF. Written as DNA, the CDR3 is TGTGCCAGCAGTTCCCAGGGGGGAGGGGTTACAGATACGCAGTATTTT. The full variable domain, completed using reference TRBV7-2 and TRBJ2-3, is GAGVSQSPSNKVTEKGKDVELRCDPISGHTALYWYRQSLGQGLEFLIYFQGNSAPDKSGLPSDRFSAERTGGSVSTLTIQRTQQEDSAVYLCASSSQGGGVTDTQYFGPGTRLTVL.